The rows below give T cell receptor beta chains drawn from one sample of a study of blood T cell repertoires in COVID-19. This table comes from immunoSEQ multiplex PCR, and its TCRdb copy is limited to in-frame clones, with some not included. The sample has over 350,000 clones; approximately 90% are singletons. Sequenced input: PBMCs or T cells enriched from blood (not recorded which). The receptor set was obtained from a woman in her forties or fifties who had recovered from COVID-19. CDR3s include the opening cysteine and the closing phenylalanine or tryptophan. The D gene is left open where the match is weak. Expanded clones get a size class; other rows say once, few or many, or leave the size out.

TRBJ1-5 TRBV28 . . CASSPWVQATNQPQHF TGTGCCAGCAGTCCTTGGGTCCAGGCCACCAATCAGCCCCAGCATTTT
TRBJ1-2 TRBV30 . . CAWKEGGNYGYTF TGTGCCTGGAAGGAGGGTGGCAACTATGGCTACACCTTC
TRBJ2-3 TRBV25-1 . TRBD2 CASSPHLSGGYKHTQYF TGTGCCAGCAGCCCACACCTAAGCGGGGGGTATAAACATACGCAGTATTTT
TRBJ1-1 TRBV7-9 . . CASSPTAGDTEAFF TGTGCCAGCAGCCCCACGGCGGGGGACACTGAAGCTTTCTTT
TRBJ1-4 TRBV4-3 . . CASSQDGAVPEKLFF TGCGCCAGCAGCCAAGATGGAGCTGTTCCTGAAAAACTGTTTTTT
TRBJ1-5 TRBV28 . . CASGSGNQPQHF TGTGCCAGCGGGAGCGGCAATCAGCCCCAGCATTTT
TRBJ1-2 TRBV12-3/TRBV12-4 . . CASSQLTGRGYTF TGTGCCAGCAGTCAACTCACAGGTCGTGGCTACACCTTC
TRBJ1-2 TRBV3-1/TRBV3-2 . . CASSQKQNYGYTF TGTGCCAGCAGCCAAAAACAGAACTATGGCTACACCTTC
TRBJ1-2 TRBV25-1 . . CASSESGEDRSASYGYTF TGTGCCAGCAGTGAATCGGGGGAGGATCGTTCCGCGTCCTATGGCTACACCTTC
TRBJ2-3 TRBV5-1 . . CASSLNRPSTDTQYF TGCGCCAGCAGCTTGAACAGGCCTAGCACAGATACGCAGTATTTT
TRBJ2-2 TRBV24-1 . TRBD1 CATGPGTGNTGELFF TGTGCCACCGGGCCCGGGACAGGGAACACCGGGGAGCTGTTTTTT
TRBJ2-3 TRBV5-4 . TRBD2 CASSWGLSDTQYF TGTGCCAGCAGCTGGGGACTATCAGATACGCAGTATTTT
TRBJ1-2 TRBV2 . . CASSEFPGQKGDYTF TGTGCCAGCAGTGAGTTTCCGGGACAAAAAGGGGACTACACCTTC
TRBJ2-7 TRBV15 . . CATSRLATGWHYEQYF TGTGCCACCAGCAGACTCGCCACCGGGTGGCACTACGAGCAGTACTTC
TRBJ2-5 TRBV7-2 . . CASSLGSAGQETQYF TGTGCCAGCAGCTTAGGTTCGGCGGGACAAGAGACCCAGTACTTC
TRBJ2-6 TRBV18 . . CASSSNQAGANVLTF TGTGCCAGCTCATCTAATCAGGCTGGGGCCAACGTCCTGACTTTC
TRBJ2-5 TRBV18 . TRBD1 CASSPSGQVETQYF TGTGCCAGCTCACCATCCGGACAGGTTGAGACCCAGTACTTC
TRBJ2-5 TRBV5-8 once TRBD1 CASSTGTVRETQYF TGTGCCAGCAGCACCGGGACAGTCCGCGAGACCCAGTACTTC
TRBJ1-6 TRBV5-1 . . CASSLDAASVNSPLHF TGCGCCAGCAGCTTGGACGCAGCTAGTGTAAATTCACCCCTCCACTTT
TRBJ2-3 TRBV7-9 . . CASTPGDTQYF TGTGCCAGCACCCCGGGGGATACGCAGTATTTT
TRBJ1-1 TRBV13 . . CASSLGGAGTEAFF TGTGCCAGCAGCTTAGGGGGGGCGGGCACTGAAGCTTTCTTT
TRBJ2-5 TRBV9 . TRBD1 CASSVGGQGETQYF TGTGCCAGCAGCGTAGGGGGACAGGGGGAGACCCAGTACTTC
TRBJ2-1 TRBV5-6 . TRBD2 CASSPGGTTDANNEQFF TGTGCCAGCAGCCCGGGGGGGACTACCGACGCCAACAATGAGCAGTTCTTC
TRBJ1-1 TRBV12-3/TRBV12-4 few . CASSLGQNTEAFF TGTGCCAGCAGTTTAGGGCAGAACACTGAAGCTTTCTTT
TRBJ1-1 TRBV7-8 . TRBD1 CASSLGWDRGNTEAFF TGTGCCAGCAGCTTAGGGTGGGACAGGGGGAACACTGAAGCTTTCTTT
TRBJ1-2 TRBV7-2 . TRBD1 CASSLDRGPYGYTF TGTGCCAGCAGCTTGGACAGGGGCCCCTATGGCTACACCTTC
TRBJ2-6 TRBV7-2 . . CASSPGHSGANVLTF TGTGCCAGCAGCCCAGGACATTCTGGGGCCAACGTCCTGACTTTC
TRBJ1-2 TRBV7-2 . . CASSLSGTGIYGYTF TGTGCCAGCAGCTTATCCGGTACAGGGATATATGGCTACACCTTC
TRBJ1-5 TRBV27 . . CASKGGNQPQHF TGTGCCAGCAAGGGGGGCAATCAGCCCCAGCATTTT
TRBJ1-6 TRBV6-2/TRBV6-3 . TRBD1 CASSGTVYSPLHF TGTGCCAGCAGTGGGACAGTGTATTCACCCCTCCACTTT
TRBJ1-3 TRBV2 . . CASRRETVTSGNTIYF TGTGCCAGCAGGAGGGAAACTGTCACCTCTGGAAACACCATATATTTT
TRBJ1-2 TRBV6-1 . . CASSELSEGRYTF TGTGCCAGCAGTGAACTTTCGGAGGGGCGCTACACCTTC
TRBJ2-7 TRBV15 . . CATSRGWDIDDEQYF TGTGCCACCAGCAGAGGGTGGGACATAGACGACGAGCAGTACTTC
TRBJ1-3 TRBV14 . . CASSQIPLSGNTIYF TGTGCCAGCAGCCAAATCCCCCTCTCTGGAAACACCATATATTTT
TRBJ2-5 TRBV2 . TRBD2 CASTQGLQETQYF TGTGCCAGCACCCAGGGACTACAAGAGACCCAGTACTTC
TRBJ1-1 TRBV19 . . CASSPLLLTGRGADTEAFF TGTGCCAGTAGTCCTCTTTTACTCACAGGGAGAGGGGCCGACACTGAAGCTTTCTTT
TRBJ1-1 TRBV28 . . CASISISYTEAFF TGTGCCAGCATTTCTATTAGCTACACTGAAGCTTTCTTT
TRBJ1-6 TRBV5-6 . . CASSWDTKDSPLHF TGTGCCAGCAGCTGGGACACTAAGGATTCACCCCTCCACTTT
TRBJ2-3 TRBV6-5 . TRBD1 CASRATGNTDTQYF TGTGCCAGCAGAGCGACAGGGAACACAGATACGCAGTATTTT
TRBJ2-1 TRBV5-4 . . CASSIAGGGYNEQFF TGTGCCAGCAGCATTGCAGGGGGAGGCTACAATGAGCAGTTCTTC
TRBJ1-5 TRBV6-2/TRBV6-3 once TRBD1 CASSRPGQGRYNQPQHF TGTGCCAGCAGTAGACCGGGACAGGGAAGGTACAATCAGCCCCAGCATTTT